This is a list of T cell receptor beta chains from one sample in a study of OX40 agonist ivuxolimab in advanced cancers. The method was immunoSEQ multiplex PCR; TCRdb's version includes in-frame clones alone and lacks a portion of them. The table lists roughly 40,000 clones, 81% of them singletons. The sequencing here drew on CD4+ or CD8+ T cells sorted from blood, taken in a trial of the OX40 agonist ivuxolimab. These receptors all come from an adult with an advanced solid tumor such as melanoma, head and neck, liver or kidney cancer. The CDR3 runs from the conserved cysteine through the conserved F or W. The D gene is left open where the match is weak. Rows may omit the clone size; those that give it use once, few, many or a size class.

v_call,d_call,j_call,clone_size,cdr3_aa,cdr3_nt
TRBV5-1,NA,TRBJ2-7,NA,CASSRGVSPGNEQYF,TGCGCCAGCAGCCGAGGGGTGTCCCCAGGGAACGAGCAGTACTTC
TRBV5-3,TRBD2,TRBJ2-7,NA,CARSSRSGDGTYEQYF,TGTGCCAGAAGCTCACGAAGCGGGGACGGAACCTACGAGCAGTACTTC
TRBV7-2,NA,TRBJ1-2,NA,CASSLRTSANYGYTF,TGTGCCAGCAGCCTGAGGACGTCCGCTAACTATGGCTACACCTTC
TRBV4-3,TRBD2,TRBJ2-1,few,CASSQVGTSGNYNEQFF,TGCGCCAGCAGCCAAGTCGGGACTAGCGGGAACTACAATGAGCAGTTCTTC
TRBV4-1,TRBD1,TRBJ2-7,NA,CASSLRQGDAYEQYF,TGCGCCAGCAGCCTCAGACAGGGGGATGCCTACGAGCAGTACTTC
TRBV5-1,NA,TRBJ2-1,NA,CASSGLGSYNEQFF,TGCGCCAGCAGTGGTCTGGGGTCCTACAATGAGCAGTTCTTC
TRBV5-6,NA,TRBJ2-4,NA,CASTPPGRGTKNIQYF,TGTGCCAGCACCCCACCAGGGAGAGGGACCAAAAACATTCAGTACTTC
TRBV11-1,TRBD2,TRBJ2-1,NA,CASSFPNSGRRYNEQFF,TGTGCCAGCAGCTTTCCTAATAGCGGGAGAAGGTACAATGAGCAGTTCTTC
TRBV7-2,TRBD2,TRBJ2-1,NA,CASSRPELAGGAYNEQFF,TGTGCCAGCAGCAGACCCGAGCTCGCGGGAGGAGCCTACAATGAGCAGTTCTTC
TRBV6-6,TRBD1,TRBJ1-2,NA,CASSYGTDYGYTF,TGTGCCAGCAGTTATGGGACAGACTATGGCTACACCTTC
TRBV19,NA,TRBJ1-2,NA,CASSLTSGGYGYTF,TGTGCCAGTAGTCTCACGTCAGGTGGCTATGGCTACACCTTC
TRBV9,NA,TRBJ2-5,NA,CASSVEVEIGLKEETQYF,TGTGCCAGCAGCGTAGAAGTAGAGATCGGGTTAAAGGAAGAGACCCAGTACTTC
TRBV28,NA,TRBJ1-5,NA,CASSPSGRDSNQPQHF,TGTGCCAGCAGTCCATCAGGGCGCGATAGCAATCAGCCCCAGCATTTT
TRBV14,TRBD2,TRBJ2-1,once,CASSLRLAGGNEQFF,TGTGCCAGCAGCCTTAGACTAGCGGGGGGCAATGAGCAGTTCTTC
TRBV28,NA,TRBJ2-7,few,CASSSVIEQYF,TGTGCCAGCAGCTCAGTCATCGAGCAGTACTTC
TRBV4-1,TRBD2,TRBJ2-1,NA,CASRLREAGGYYNEQFF,TGCGCCAGCAGATTAAGGGAAGCGGGAGGGTATTACAATGAGCAGTTCTTC
TRBV2,NA,TRBJ1-1,NA,CASGTGPNTEAFF,TGTGCCAGCGGAACAGGACCGAACACTGAAGCTTTCTTT
TRBV2,NA,TRBJ1-4,NA,CASSIESTNEKLFF,TGTGCCAGCAGTATCGAGTCAACTAATGAAAAACTGTTTTTT
TRBV4-3,NA,TRBJ2-7,NA,CASSQDLGGEQYF,TGCGCCAGCAGCCAAGATCTGGGGGGCGAGCAGTACTTC
TRBV4-3,NA,TRBJ1-2,NA,CASSQMNQNGYTF,TGCGCCAGCAGCCAAATGAACCAAAATGGCTACACCTTC
TRBV7-6,TRBD2,TRBJ2-3,NA,CASSTRTSGNSDTQYF,TGTGCCAGCAGCACCAGGACTAGCGGGAACTCAGATACGCAGTATTTT
TRBV29-1,NA,TRBJ1-1,NA,CSVEMNTEAFF,TGCAGCGTTGAGATGAACACTGAAGCTTTCTTT
TRBV6-1,TRBD1,TRBJ2-1,few,CASIDRAYNEQFF,TGTGCCAGCATCGACAGGGCCTACAATGAGCAGTTCTTC
TRBV27,TRBD1,TRBJ1-1,NA,CASSPTGESTEAFF,TGTGCCAGCAGTCCAACAGGGGAGAGCACTGAAGCTTTCTTT
TRBV21-1,NA,TRBJ2-1,NA,CASSKKVSYNEQFF,TGTGCCAGCAGCAAAAAGGTGTCCTACAATGAGCAGTTCTTC
TRBV11-1,TRBD2,TRBJ2-3,NA,CASSPPAGVSQYF,TGTGCCAGCAGCCCCCCGGCGGGGGTTTCGCAGTATTTT
TRBV18,NA,TRBJ2-1,NA,CASSPKGYSYNEQFF,TGTGCCAGCTCACCAAAGGGATACTCCTACAATGAGCAGTTCTTC
TRBV5-4,TRBD1,TRBJ1-2,once,CASSLTGGARYGYTF,TGTGCCAGCAGCTTGACAGGGGGCGCACGCTATGGCTACACCTTC
TRBV6-1,NA,TRBJ2-2,NA,CASRPNTGELFF,TGTGCCAGCAGACCGAACACCGGGGAGCTGTTTTTT